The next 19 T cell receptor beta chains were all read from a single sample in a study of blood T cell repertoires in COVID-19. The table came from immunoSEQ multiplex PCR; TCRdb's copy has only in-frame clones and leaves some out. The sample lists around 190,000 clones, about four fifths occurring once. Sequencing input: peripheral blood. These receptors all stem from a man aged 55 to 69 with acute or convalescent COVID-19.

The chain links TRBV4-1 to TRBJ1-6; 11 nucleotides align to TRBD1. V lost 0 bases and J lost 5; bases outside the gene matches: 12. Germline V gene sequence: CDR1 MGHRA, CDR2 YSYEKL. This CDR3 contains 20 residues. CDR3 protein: CASSQEWTGGSRGHNSPLHF. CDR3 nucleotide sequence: TGCGCCAGCAGCCAAGAGTGGACAGGGGGCTCTAGGGGGCATAATTCACCCCTCCACTTT.

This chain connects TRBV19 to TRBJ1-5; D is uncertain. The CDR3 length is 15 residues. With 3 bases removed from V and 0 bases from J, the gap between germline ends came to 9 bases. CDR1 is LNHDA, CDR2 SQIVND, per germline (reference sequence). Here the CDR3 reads CASSMNSYSNQPQHF. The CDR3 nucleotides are TGTGCCAGTAGTATGAACAGCTATAGCAATCAGCCCCAGCATTTT.

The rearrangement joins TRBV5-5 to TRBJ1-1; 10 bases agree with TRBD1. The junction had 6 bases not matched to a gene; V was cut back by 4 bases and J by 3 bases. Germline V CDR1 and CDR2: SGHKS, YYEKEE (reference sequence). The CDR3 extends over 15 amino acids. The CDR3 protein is CASSRPGQGDTEAFF. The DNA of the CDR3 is TGTGCCAGCAGCAGGCCCGGACAGGGGGACACTGAAGCTTTCTTT.

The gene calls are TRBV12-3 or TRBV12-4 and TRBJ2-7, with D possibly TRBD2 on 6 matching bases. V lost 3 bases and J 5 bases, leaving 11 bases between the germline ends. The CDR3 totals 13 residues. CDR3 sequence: CASSFWASDEQYF. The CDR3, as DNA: TGTGCCAGCAGTTTTTGGGCTAGCGACGAGCAGTACTTC.

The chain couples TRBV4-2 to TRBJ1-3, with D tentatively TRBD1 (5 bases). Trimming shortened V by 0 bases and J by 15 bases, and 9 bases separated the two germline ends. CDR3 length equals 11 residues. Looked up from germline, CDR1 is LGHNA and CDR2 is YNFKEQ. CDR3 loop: CASSQDGTGYF. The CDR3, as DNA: TGTGCCAGCAGCCAAGATGGGACTGGATATTTT.

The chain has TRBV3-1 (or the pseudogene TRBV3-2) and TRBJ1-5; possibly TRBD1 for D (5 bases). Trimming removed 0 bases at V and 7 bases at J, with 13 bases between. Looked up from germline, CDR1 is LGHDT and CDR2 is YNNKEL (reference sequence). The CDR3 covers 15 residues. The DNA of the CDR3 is TGTGCCAGCAGCCAAGATCAGGGTGAAGGACAGCCCCAGCATTTT. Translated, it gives CASSQDQGEGQPQHF.

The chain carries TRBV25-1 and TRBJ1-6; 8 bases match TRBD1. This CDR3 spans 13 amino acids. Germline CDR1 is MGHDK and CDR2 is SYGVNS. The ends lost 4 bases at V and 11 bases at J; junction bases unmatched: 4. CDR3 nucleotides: TGTGCCAGCAGTGCAGGGGGCGCAGCACCCCTCCACTTT. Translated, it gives CASSAGGAAPLHF.

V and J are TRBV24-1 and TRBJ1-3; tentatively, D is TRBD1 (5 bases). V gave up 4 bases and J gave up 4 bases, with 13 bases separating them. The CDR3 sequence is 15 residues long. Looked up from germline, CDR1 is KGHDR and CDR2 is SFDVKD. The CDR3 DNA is TGTGCCACCAGTGACCCAGGGTTGGAAGGAAACACCATATATTTT. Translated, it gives CATSDPGLEGNTIYF.

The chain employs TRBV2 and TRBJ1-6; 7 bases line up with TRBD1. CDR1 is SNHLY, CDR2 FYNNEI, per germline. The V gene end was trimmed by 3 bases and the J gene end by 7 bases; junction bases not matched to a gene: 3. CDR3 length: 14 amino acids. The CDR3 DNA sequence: TGTGCCAGCAGTGAGGGACAGAGAAATTCACCCCTCCACTTT. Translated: CASSEGQRNSPLHF.

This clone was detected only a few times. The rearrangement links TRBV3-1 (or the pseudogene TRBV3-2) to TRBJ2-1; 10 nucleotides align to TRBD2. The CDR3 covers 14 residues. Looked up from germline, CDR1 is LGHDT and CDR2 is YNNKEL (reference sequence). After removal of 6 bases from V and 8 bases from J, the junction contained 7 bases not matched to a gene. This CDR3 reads CASSPLAGGHEQFF. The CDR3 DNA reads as TGTGCCAGCAGTCCCTTAGCGGGAGGCCATGAGCAGTTCTTC.

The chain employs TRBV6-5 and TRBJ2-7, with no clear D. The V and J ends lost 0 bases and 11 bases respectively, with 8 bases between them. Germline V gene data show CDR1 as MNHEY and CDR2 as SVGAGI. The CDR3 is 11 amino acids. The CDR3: CASSYSRREYF. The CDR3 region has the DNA TGTGCCAGCAGTTACTCACGTCGGGAGTACTTC.

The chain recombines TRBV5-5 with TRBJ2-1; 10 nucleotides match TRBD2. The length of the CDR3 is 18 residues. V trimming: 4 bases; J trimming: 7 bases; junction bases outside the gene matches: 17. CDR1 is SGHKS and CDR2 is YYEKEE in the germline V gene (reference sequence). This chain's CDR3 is CASSPGLAGVRSRNEQFF. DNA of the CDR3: TGTGCCAGCAGCCCCGGGCTAGCGGGAGTAAGGAGTAGGAATGAGCAGTTCTTC.

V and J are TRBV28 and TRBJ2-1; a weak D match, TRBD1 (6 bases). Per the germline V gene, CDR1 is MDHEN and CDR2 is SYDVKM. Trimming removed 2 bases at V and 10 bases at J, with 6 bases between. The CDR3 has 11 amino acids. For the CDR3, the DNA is TGTGCCAGCAGTTTAGGGGGCGAGCAGTTCTTC. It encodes CASSLGGEQFF.

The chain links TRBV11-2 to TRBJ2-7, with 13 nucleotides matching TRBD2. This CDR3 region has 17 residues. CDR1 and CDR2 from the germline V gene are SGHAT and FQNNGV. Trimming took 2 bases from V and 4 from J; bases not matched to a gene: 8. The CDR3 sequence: CASSLIGRLAGGYEQYF. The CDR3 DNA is TGTGCCAGCAGCTTAATCGGGAGACTAGCGGGAGGTTACGAGCAGTACTTC.

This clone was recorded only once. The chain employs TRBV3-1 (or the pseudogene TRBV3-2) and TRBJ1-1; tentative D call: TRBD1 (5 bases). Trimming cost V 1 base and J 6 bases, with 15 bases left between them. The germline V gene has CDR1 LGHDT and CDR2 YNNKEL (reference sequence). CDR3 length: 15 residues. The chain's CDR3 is CASSQGSGQESEAFF. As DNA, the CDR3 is TGTGCCAGCAGCCAAGGTTCAGGGCAGGAGTCTGAAGCTTTCTTT.

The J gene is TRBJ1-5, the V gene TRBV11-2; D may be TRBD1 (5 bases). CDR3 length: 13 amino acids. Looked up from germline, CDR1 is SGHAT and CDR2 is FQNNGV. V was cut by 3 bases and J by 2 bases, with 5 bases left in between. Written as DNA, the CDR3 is TGTGCCAGCAGCTTGACAGGCAATCAGCCCCAGCATTTT. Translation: CASSLTGNQPQHF. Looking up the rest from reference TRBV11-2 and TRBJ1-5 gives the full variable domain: EAGVAQSPRYKIIEKRQSVAFWCNPISGHATLYWYQQILGQGPKLLIQFQNNGVVDDSQLPKDRFSAERLKGVDSTLKIQPAKLEDSAVYLCASSLTGNQPQHFGDGTRLSIL.

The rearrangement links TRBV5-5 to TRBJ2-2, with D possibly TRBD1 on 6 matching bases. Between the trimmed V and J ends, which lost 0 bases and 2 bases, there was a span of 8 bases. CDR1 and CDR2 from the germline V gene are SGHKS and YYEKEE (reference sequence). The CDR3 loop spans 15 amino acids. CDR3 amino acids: CASSLGTDNTGELFF. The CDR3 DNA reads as TGTGCCAGCAGCTTGGGGACAGATAACACCGGGGAGCTGTTTTTT.

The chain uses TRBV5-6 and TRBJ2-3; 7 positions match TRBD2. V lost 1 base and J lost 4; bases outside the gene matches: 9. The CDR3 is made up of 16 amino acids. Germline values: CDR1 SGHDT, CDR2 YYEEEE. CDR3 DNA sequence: TGTGCCAGCAGCTTGTATCCGGGGGGTATCGCAGATACGCAGTATTTT. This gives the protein CASSLYPGGIADTQYF.

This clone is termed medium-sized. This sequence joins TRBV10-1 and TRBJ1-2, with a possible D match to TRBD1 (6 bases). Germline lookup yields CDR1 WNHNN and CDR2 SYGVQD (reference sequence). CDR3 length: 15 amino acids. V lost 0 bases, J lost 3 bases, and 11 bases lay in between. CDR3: CASSESVAGDYGYTF. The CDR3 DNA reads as TGCGCCAGCAGTGAGTCGGTTGCAGGGGACTATGGCTACACCTTC.